Included here is one TCR beta chain sequence, with context. The sample comes from a study of blood T cells in healthy people across ages. The trim removed 6 bases at V and 7 bases at J, leaving 6 bases unmatched. The CDR3 is 13 amino acids. Germline lookup yields CDR1 MDHEN and CDR2 SYDVKM. A sample-barcoded 5' primer and a J-beta primer mix were used in a second PCR of roughly 7 to 11 cycles. TCRdb re-derived calls from the 5' RACE reads in MiXCR, one entry per CDR3 protein. The sample includes about 730,000 distinct CDR3 sequences, 35% to 45% of them seen just once. The chain links TRBV28 to TRBJ2-1; the match to TRBD2 covers 7 bases. What was sequenced was blood. The clonotype was recovered from a woman aged 60-75 years in good health. The DNA for the CDR3 is TGTGCCAGCAGCGCGGGAGTTAGGAATGAGCAGTTCTTC. Protein sequence: CASSAGVRNEQFF.